A selection of T cell receptor beta chains follows, all from one sample in a study of blood T cells in healthy people across ages. From the 5' RACE reads, TCRdb called clonotypes with MiXCR, one entry per CDR3 protein. The data contain 650,000 to 800,000 distinct CDR3 sequences, under 45% of them singletons. Sequencing was performed on blood. These receptors were taken from a man aged 55 to 70 in good health. Both conserved end residues are part of each CDR3. A D gene is named only where the DNA matches it firmly. The size field is filled for only some rows; it gives once, few, many or a size class.

V	D	J	size	CDR3	DNA
TRBV6-5	TRBD2	TRBJ2-1	.	CASSSPSSGGHNEQFF	TGTGCCAGCAGTTCACCATCTAGCGGGGGGCACAATGAGCAGTTCTTC
TRBV20-1	.	TRBJ2-1	.	CSATSTGQFF	TGCAGTGCTACTAGCACCGGGCAGTTCTTC
TRBV20-1	.	TRBJ1-1	few	CSALDSNTEAFF	TGCAGTGCCCTCGACAGTAACACTGAAGCTTTCTTT
TRBV14	TRBD1	TRBJ2-2	.	CASSKTGTGAGELFF	TGTGCCAGCAGCAAAACCGGGACAGGGGCCGGGGAGCTGTTTTTT
TRBV7-9	TRBD1	TRBJ2-7	once	CASSSLLGRGQGDPEQYF	TGTGCCAGCAGCTCCTTATTGGGGCGCGGACAGGGGGACCCTGAGCAGTACTTC
TRBV4-3	TRBD2	TRBJ2-3	few	CASSGLGAGVSPRTDTQYF	TGCGCCAGCAGCGGCTTAGGAGCGGGGGTCTCCCCTCGCACAGATACGCAGTATTTT
TRBV27	.	TRBJ1-4	.	CASSLTQSGNEKLFF	TGTGCCAGCAGTCTGACTCAGAGCGGTAATGAAAAACTGTTTTTT
TRBV28	TRBD2	TRBJ2-7	few	CASSLGLAGELYEQYF	TGTGCCAGCAGTTTAGGACTAGCGGGGGAGCTCTACGAGCAGTACTTC
TRBV7-9	.	TRBJ2-1	.	CASSPRETYNEQFF	TGTGCCAGCAGCCCTCGGGAGACCTACAATGAGCAGTTCTTC
TRBV18	TRBD1	TRBJ2-7	.	CASSPPGQGGEQYF	TGTGCCAGCTCACCCCCGGGACAGGGGGGCGAGCAGTACTTC
TRBV4-3	.	TRBJ1-2	.	CASSQERGGHGTRYGYTF	TGCGCCAGCAGCCAAGAACGAGGGGGACACGGGACGCGCTATGGCTACACCTTC
TRBV18	.	TRBJ2-1	.	CASSLTGSRSYNEQFF	TGTGCCAGCTCACTTACAGGGAGTAGGTCCTACAATGAGCAGTTCTTC
TRBV5-1	TRBD2	TRBJ2-5	few	CASSLSSSGSGQEQYF	TGCGCCAGCAGCTTGTCAAGTAGCGGGAGTGGCCAGGAGCAGTACTTC
TRBV20-1	.	TRBJ1-4	few	CSARDREGEKLFF	TGCAGTGCTAGAGACAGGGAAGGGGAAAAACTGTTTTTT
TRBV20-1	.	TRBJ2-5	.	CSARDRQTRGNEQYF	TGCAGTGCTAGAGATCGTCAGACTAGGGGTAATGAGCAGTACTTC
TRBV24-1	TRBD1	TRBJ2-7	.	CATSVPERGQGDPYEQYF	TGTGCCACCAGTGTCCCAGAGCGGGGACAGGGGGATCCCTACGAGCAGTACTTC
TRBV5-1	.	TRBJ2-3	.	CASSLGSASISTDTQYF	TGCGCCAGCAGCTTGGGTAGCGCGTCTATTAGCACAGATACGCAGTATTTT
TRBV28	.	TRBJ1-6	.	CASSSTGPYSPLHF	TGTGCCAGCAGTTCGACAGGACCTTATTCACCCCTCCACTTT
TRBV4-3	.	TRBJ1-5	.	CASSQASGSNQPQHF	TGCGCCAGCAGCCAAGCGTCCGGTAGCAATCAGCCCCAGCATTTT
TRBV7-2	TRBD2	TRBJ2-1	few	CASSSVAGGTYNEQFF	TGTGCCAGCAGCTCCGTAGCGGGTGGAACTTACAATGAGCAGTTCTTC
TRBV25-1	TRBD1	TRBJ2-1	.	CASSEPDRGNYNEQFF	TGTGCCAGCAGTGAACCCGACAGGGGCAACTACAATGAGCAGTTCTTC
TRBV29-1	.	TRBJ1-4	.	CSVVEPATNEKLFF	TGCAGCGTTGTGGAACCTGCAACTAATGAAAAACTGTTTTTT